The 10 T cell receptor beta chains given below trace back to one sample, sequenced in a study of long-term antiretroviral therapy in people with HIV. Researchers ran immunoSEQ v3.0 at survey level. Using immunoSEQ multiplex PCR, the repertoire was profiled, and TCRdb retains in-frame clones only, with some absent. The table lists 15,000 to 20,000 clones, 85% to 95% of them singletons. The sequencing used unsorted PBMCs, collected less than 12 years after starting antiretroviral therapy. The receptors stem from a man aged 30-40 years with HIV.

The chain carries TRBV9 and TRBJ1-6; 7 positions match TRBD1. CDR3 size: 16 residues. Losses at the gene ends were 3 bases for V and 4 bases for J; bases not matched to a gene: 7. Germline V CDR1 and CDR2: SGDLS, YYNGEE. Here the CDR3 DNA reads TGTGCCAGCAGCGACCGGGACAGTGCTTATAATTCACCCCTCCACTTT. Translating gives CASSDRDSAYNSPLHF.

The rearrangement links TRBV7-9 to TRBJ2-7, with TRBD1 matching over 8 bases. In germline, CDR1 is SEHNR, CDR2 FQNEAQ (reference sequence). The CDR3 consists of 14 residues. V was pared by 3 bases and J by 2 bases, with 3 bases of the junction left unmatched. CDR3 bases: TGTGCCAGCAGCTTCCAGGGGGCCCCCTACGAGCAGTACGTC. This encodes CASSFQGAPYEQYV.

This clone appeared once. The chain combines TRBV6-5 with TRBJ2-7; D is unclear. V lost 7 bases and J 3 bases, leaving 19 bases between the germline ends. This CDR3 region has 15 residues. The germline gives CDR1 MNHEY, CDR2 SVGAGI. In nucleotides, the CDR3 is TGTGCCAGCACCAAGAACCGCCACGCGAGCTACGAGCAGTACTTC. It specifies CASTKNRHASYEQYF.

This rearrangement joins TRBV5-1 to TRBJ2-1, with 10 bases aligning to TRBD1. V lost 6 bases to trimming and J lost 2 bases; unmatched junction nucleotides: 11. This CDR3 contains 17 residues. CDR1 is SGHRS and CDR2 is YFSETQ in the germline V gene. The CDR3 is CASNPGQGDSTYNEQFF. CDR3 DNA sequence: TGCGCCAGCAACCCCGGACAGGGGGATTCGACCTACAATGAGCAGTTCTTC. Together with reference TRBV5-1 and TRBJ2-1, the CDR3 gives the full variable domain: KAGVTQTPRYLIKTRGQQVTLSCSPISGHRSVSWYQQTPGQGLQFLFEYFSETQRNKGNFPGRFSGRQFSNSRSEMNVSTLELGDSALYLCASNPGQGDSTYNEQFFGPGTRLTVL.

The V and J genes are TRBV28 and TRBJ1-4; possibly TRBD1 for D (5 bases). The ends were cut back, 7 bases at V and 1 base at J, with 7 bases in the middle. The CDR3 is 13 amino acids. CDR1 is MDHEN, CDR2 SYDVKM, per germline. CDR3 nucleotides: TGTGCCAGCATGGGGGAAACTAATGAAAAACTGTTTTTT. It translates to CASMGETNEKLFF.

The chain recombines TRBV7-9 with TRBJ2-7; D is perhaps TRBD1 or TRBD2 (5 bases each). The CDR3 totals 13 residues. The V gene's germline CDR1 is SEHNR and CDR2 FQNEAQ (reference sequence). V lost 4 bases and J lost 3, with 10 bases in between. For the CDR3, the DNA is TGTGCCAGCAGCTCGGGACCGAACTACGAGCAGTACTTC. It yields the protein CASSSGPNYEQYF.

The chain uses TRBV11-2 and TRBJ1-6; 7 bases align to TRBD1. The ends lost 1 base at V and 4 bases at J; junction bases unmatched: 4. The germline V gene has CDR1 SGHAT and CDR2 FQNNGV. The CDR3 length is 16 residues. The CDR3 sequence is CASSLGDSTYNSPLHF. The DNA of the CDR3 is TGTGCCAGCAGCTTAGGGGACAGCACTTATAATTCACCCCTCCACTTT. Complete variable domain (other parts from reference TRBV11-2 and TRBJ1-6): EAGVAQSPRYKIIEKRQSVAFWCNPISGHATLYWYQQILGQGPKLLIQFQNNGVVDDSQLPKDRFSAERLKGVDSTLKIQPAKLEDSAVYLCASSLGDSTYNSPLHFGNGTRLTVT.

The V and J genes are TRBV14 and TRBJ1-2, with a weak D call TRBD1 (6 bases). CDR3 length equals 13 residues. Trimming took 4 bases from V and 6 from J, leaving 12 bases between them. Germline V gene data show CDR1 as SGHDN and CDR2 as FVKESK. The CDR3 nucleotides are TGTGCCAGCAGCCCATCACAGGGAAATGGCTACACCTTC. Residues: CASSPSQGNGYTF. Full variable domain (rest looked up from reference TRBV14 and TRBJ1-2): EAGVTQFPSHSVIEKGQTVTLRCDPISGHDNLYWYRRVMGKEIKFLLHFVKESKQDESGMPNNRFLAERTGGTYSTLKVQPAELEDSGVYFCASSPSQGNGYTFGSGTRLTVV.

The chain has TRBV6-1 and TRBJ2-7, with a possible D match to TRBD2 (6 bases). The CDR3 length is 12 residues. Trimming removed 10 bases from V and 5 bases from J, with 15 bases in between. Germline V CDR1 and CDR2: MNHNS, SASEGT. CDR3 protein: CANLTGAHEQYF. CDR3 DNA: TGTGCCAACCTCACGGGAGCCCACGAGCAGTACTTC.

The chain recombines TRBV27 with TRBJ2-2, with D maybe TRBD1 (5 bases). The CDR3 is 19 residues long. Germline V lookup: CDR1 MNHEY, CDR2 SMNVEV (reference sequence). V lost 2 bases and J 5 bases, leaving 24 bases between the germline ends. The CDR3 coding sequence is TGTGCCAGCAGTTTAATGATGCCTCCAGGGTATGGTTGGACCGGGGAGCTGTTTTTT. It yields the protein CASSLMMPPGYGWTGELFF.